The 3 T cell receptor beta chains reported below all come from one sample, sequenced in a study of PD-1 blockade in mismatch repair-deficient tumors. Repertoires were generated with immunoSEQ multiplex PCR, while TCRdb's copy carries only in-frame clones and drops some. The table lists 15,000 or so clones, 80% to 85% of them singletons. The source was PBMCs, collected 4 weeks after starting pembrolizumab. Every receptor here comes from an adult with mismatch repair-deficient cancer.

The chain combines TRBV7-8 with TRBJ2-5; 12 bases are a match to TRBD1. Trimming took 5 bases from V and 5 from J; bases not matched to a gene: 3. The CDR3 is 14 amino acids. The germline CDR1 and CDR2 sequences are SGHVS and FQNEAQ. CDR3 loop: CASSRDRGLETQYF. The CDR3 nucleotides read TGTGCCAGCAGCCGGGACAGGGGGCTTGAGACCCAGTACTTC.

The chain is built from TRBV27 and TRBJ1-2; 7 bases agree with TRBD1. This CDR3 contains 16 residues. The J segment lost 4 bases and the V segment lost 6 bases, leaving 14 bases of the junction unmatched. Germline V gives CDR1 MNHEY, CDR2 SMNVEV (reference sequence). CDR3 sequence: CASRSSDRALSYGYTF. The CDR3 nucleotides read TGTGCCAGCAGATCATCTGACAGGGCGCTTTCCTATGGCTACACCTTC.

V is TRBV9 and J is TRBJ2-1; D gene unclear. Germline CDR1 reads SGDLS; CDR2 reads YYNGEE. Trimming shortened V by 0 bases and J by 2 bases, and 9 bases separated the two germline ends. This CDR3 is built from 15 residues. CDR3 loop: CASSVGAQAYNEQFF. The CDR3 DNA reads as TGTGCCAGCAGCGTAGGGGCTCAGGCCTACAATGAGCAGTTCTTC.